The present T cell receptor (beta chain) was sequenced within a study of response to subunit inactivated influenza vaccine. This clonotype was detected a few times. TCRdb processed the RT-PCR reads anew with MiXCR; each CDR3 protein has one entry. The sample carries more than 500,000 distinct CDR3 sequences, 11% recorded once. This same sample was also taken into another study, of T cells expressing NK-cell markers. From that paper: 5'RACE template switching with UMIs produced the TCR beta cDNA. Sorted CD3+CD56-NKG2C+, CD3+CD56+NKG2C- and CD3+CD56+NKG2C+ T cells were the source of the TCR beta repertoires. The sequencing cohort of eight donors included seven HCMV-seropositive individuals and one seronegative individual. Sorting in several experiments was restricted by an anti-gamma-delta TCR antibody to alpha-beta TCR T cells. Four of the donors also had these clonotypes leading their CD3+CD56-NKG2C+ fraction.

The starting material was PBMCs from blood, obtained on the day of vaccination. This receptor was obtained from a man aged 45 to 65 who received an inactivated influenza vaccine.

CDR3 DNA sequence: TGTGCCAGCAGTTTAATTACCACAGGGGGGAGCGAGCAGTACTTC. Encoded protein: CASSLITTGGSEQYF. The rearrangement joins TRBV12-3 or TRBV12-4 to TRBJ2-7; 8 nucleotides line up with TRBD1. This CDR3 has 15 residues. V lost 2 bases and J lost 6; bases outside the gene matches: 9.